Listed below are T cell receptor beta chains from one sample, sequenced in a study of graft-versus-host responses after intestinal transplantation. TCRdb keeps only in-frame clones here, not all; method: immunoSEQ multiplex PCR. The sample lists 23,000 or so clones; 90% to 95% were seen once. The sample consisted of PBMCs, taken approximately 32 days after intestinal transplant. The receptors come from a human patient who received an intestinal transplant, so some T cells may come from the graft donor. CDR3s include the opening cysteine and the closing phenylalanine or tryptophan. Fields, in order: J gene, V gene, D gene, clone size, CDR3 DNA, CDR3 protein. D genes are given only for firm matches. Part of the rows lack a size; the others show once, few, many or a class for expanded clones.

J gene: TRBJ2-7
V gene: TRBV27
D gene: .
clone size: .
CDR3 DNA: TGTGCCAGCAGTTTAACTCCCCTGACAGACTACGAGCAGTACTTC
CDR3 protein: CASSLTPLTDYEQYF

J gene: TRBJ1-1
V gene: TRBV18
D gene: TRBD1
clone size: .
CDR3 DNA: TGTGCCAGCTCAGCGACAGGGGTTTGGACTGAAGCTTTCTTT
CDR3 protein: CASSATGVWTEAFF

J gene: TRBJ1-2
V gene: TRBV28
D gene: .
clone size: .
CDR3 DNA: TGTGCCAGCAGTTTGTGGGGACTAACAGATGGCTACACCTTC
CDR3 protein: CASSLWGLTDGYTF

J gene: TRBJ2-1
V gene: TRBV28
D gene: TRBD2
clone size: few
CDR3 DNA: TGTGCCAGCAGCTCTCGGACTAGCGGGCTCTCCTACAATGAGCAGTTCTTC
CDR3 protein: CASSSRTSGLSYNEQFF

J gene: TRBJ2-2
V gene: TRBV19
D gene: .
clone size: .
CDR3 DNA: TGTGCCACCGACCGGACGGAAAACACCGGGGAGCTGTTTTTT
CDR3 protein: CATDRTENTGELFF

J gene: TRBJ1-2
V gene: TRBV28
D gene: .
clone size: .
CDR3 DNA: TGTGCCAGCAGTTTGGCGAACTATGGCTACACCTTC
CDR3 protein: CASSLANYGYTF

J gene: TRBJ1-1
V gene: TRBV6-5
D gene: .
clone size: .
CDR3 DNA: TGTGCCAGCAGTTGGGTGTACGGGGGGCGCGACACTGAAGCTTTCTTT
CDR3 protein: CASSWVYGGRDTEAFF

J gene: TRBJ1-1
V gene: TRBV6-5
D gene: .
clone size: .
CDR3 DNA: TGTGCCAGCAGTTACTCGAGGAACACTGAAGCTTTCTTT
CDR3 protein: CASSYSRNTEAFF

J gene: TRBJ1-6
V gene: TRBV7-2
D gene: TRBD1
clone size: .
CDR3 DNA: TGTGCCAGCAGCCCCAGACAGGGAAATTCACCCCTCCACTTT
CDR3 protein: CASSPRQGNSPLHF

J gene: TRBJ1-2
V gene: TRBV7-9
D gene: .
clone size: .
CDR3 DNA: TGTGCCAGCAGCTTAGCGGACAGAAGCTATGGCTACACCTTC
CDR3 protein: CASSLADRSYGYTF

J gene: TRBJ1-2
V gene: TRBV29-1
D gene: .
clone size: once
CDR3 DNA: TGCAGCGTGGGGGGAGGGAATGGGAACTATGGCTACACCTTC
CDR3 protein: CSVGGGNGNYGYTF

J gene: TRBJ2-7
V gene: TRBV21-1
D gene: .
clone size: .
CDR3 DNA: TGTGCCAGCAGCAAACCAAGAGAAAAGCAGTACTTC
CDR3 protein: CASSKPREKQYF

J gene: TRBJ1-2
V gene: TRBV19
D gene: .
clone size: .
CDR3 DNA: TGTGCCAGTATGGGGGACATTGATGGCTACACCTTC
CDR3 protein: CASMGDIDGYTF

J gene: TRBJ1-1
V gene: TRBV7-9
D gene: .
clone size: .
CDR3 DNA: TGTGCCAGCAGCTCCGGAGAAGCTTTCTTT
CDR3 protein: CASSSGEAFF

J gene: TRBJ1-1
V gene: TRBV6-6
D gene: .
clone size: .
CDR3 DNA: TGTGCCAGCAGTTTTGGACAGAACACTGAAGCTTTCTTT
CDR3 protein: CASSFGQNTEAFF

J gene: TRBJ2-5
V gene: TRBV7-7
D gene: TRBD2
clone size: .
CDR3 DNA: TGTGCCAGCAGCCTTAGACTAGCGGGGCTCCAAGAGACCCAGTACTTC
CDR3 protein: CASSLRLAGLQETQYF

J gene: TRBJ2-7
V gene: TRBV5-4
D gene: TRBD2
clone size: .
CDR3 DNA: TGTGCCAGCAGCTTACTAGCGGGGGGCTCCTACGAGCAGTACTTC
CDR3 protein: CASSLLAGGSYEQYF

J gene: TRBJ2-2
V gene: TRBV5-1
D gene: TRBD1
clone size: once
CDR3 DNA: TGCGCCAGCAGCTTCCCGGACAGGGCCCCAGGGGAGCTGTTTTTT
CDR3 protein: CASSFPDRAPGELFF

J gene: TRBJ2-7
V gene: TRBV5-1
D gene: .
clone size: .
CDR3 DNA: TGCGCCAGCAGCTATGGGGGGGAGCAGTACTTC
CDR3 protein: CASSYGGEQYF

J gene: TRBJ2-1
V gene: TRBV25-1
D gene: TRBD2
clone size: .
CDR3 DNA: TGTGCCAGCAGTCCCCAGCGGGGGGCTTTCAATGAGCAGTTCTTC
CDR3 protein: CASSPQRGAFNEQFF

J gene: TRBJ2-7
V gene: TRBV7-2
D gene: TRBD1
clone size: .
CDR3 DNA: TGTGCCAGCAGCCTTCGGACAGGGGATTGGTACGAGCAGTACTTC
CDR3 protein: CASSLRTGDWYEQYF

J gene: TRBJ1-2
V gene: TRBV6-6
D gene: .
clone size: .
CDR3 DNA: TGTGCCAGCAGTTTGGCTAACTATGGCTACACCTTC
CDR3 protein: CASSLANYGYTF

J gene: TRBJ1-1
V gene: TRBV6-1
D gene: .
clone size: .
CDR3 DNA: TGTGCCAGCCGGGCGCATGGGGAAGCTGAAGCTTTCTTT
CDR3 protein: CASRAHGEAEAFF

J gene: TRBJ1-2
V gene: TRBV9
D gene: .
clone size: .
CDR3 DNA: TGTGCCAGCAGCCAAAATACCGACAGGAACTATGGCTACACCTTC
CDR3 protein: CASSQNTDRNYGYTF

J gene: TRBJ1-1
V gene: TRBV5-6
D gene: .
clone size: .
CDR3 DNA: TGTGCCAGCAGTCCCCGCCCGGTGAACACTGAAGCTTTCTTT
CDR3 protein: CASSPRPVNTEAFF

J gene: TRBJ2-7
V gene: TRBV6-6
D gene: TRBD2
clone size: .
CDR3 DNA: TGTGCCAGCAGCTTAGCGGGAGAAACCTACGAGCAGTACTTC
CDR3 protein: CASSLAGETYEQYF

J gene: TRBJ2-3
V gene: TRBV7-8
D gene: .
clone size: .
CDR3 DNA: TGTGCCAGCAGCTTATCGGGGCAGCATGGAGATACGCAGTATTTT
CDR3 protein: CASSLSGQHGDTQYF

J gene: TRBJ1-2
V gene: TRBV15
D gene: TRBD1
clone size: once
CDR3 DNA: TGTGCCACCAGCAGAGATGGACAGGGGTATGGCTACACCTTC
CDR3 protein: CATSRDGQGYGYTF

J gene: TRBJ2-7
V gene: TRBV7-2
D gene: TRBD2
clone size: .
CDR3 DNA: TGTGCCAGCAGCTTAGTGGGGACTAGCGGGGGCTACGAGCAGTACTTC
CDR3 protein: CASSLVGTSGGYEQYF

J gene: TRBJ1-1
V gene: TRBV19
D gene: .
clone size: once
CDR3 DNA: TGTGCCAGTAGCTTACTAGCGCTGAACACTGAAGCTTTCTTT
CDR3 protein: CASSLLALNTEAFF

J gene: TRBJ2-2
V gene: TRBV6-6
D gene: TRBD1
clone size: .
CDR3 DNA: TGTGCCAGCAGTTACGGGACAGGGAATACCGGGGAGCTGTTTTTT
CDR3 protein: CASSYGTGNTGELFF

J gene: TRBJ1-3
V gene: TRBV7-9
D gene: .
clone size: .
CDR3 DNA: TGTGCCAGCAGCTTAGCGTTAGGGTACTCTGGAAACACCATATATTTT
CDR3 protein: CASSLALGYSGNTIYF

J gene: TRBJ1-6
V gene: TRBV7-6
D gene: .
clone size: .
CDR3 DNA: TGTGCCAGCAGCTTAGCAATGTATAATTCACCCCTCCACTTT
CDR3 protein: CASSLAMYNSPLHF

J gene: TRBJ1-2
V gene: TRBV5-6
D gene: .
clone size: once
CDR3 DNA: TGTGCCAGCAGCTTCGTGGGATCTTATTATGGCTACACCTTC
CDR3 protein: CASSFVGSYYGYTF

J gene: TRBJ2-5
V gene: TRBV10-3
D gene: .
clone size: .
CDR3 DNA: TGTGCCATCAGTGAACAGGAAGAGACCCAGTACTTC
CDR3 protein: CAISEQEETQYF

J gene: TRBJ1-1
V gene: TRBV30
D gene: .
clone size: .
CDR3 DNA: TGTGCCTGGAGCCCAGGGGTGAACACTGAAGCTTTCTTT
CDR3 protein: CAWSPGVNTEAFF

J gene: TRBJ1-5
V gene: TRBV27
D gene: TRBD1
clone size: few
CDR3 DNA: TGTGCCAGCAGTGAATCCGGGACAGGGATGCATTTT
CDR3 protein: CASSESGTGMHF

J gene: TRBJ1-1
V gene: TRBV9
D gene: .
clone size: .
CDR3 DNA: TGTGCCAGCAGGGGGATGGACACTGAAGCTTTCTTT
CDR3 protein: CASRGMDTEAFF

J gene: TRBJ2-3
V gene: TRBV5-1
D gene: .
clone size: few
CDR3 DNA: TGCGCCAGCAGCTTGGAGGGCGGAGCTAGCACAGATACGCAGTATTTT
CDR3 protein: CASSLEGGASTDTQYF

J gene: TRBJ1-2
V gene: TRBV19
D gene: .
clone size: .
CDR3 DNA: TGTGCCAGTACTCAGGGTAACTATGGCTACACCTTC
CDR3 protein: CASTQGNYGYTF

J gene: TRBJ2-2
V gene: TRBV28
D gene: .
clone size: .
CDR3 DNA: TGTGCCAGCAGTTTACTAGTGATGAACACCGGGGAGCTGTTTTTT
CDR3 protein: CASSLLVMNTGELFF

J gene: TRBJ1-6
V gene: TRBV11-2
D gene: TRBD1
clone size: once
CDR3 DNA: TGTGCCAGCAGCTTCACAGGGGGCTTGTCACCCCTCCACTTT
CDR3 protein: CASSFTGGLSPLHF

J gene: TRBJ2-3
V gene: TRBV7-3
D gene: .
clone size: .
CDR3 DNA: TGTGCCAGCAGCTTAGTGGGGGGCACAGATACGCAGTATTTT
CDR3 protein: CASSLVGGTDTQYF

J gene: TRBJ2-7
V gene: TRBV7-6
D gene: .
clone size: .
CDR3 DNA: TGTGCCAGCAGCTTTAGCGACAGCTCCTACGAGCAGTACTTC
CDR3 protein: CASSFSDSSYEQYF